This section outlines one T cell receptor (beta chain) sequence together with its context. Its antigen is not known. Described treatment: approximately 18 received Ad26.COV2.S at low or high dose, single or two shots; several received placebo; per-sample allocation not given. Samples came from day 63 after the first vaccine or placebo injection. Donor was an adult aged 18-55 years in Boston. This entry belongs to a study of Ad26.COV2.S vaccination and SARS-CoV-2 variants. Trimming left V 1 base short and J 0 bases short, with 7 bases between. The CDR3 is 16 residues long. Germline assignment: CDR1 LGHNA and CDR2 YSLEER. The table came from immunoSEQ multiplex PCR; TCRdb's copy has only in-frame clones and leaves some out. The sample includes around 250,000 clones, approximately 88% of them seen just once. Findings and limits, study-wide: Researchers cautioned that TCR breadth and depth analyses may have underestimated total T cell responses. Following vaccination, spike-specific CD8+ and CD4+ T cell responses reportedly exhibited substantial breadth.

The chain is built from TRBV4-3 and TRBJ2-6; D is unclear. Sequenced material: peripheral blood, taken in a trial of Ad26.COV2.S vaccine versus placebo. The TCR originated in a person between 18 and 60 years old who received the Ad26.COV2.S COVID-19 vaccine or a placebo. Here the CDR3 reads CASSQADFSGANVLTF. CDR3 nucleotides: TGCGCCAGCAGCCAAGCCGACTTCTCTGGGGCCAACGTCCTGACTTTC.